What follows are 23 T cell receptor beta chains derived from one specimen sequenced in a study of CXCR3-negative and CXCR3-positive naive CD8 T cells. In preparing the TRB cDNA libraries, 5' RACE with UMI labels was used. From its re-call of the 5' RACE reads, TCRdb lists each CDR3 protein once, without DNA. The table gives about 62,000 distinct CDR3 sequences; the top ten clones make up more than 3.5% of it. The sequenced sample was naive CXCR3- CD8+ T cells from blood. Noted subset: CD45RO-CCR7+CD27+CD95- naive CD8+ T cells lacking CXCR3 (TNR3-). The receptor set was obtained from a human donor in good health. Some clones in this sample may be carry-over from other donors' samples.

The chain has TRBV14 and TRBJ2-3; TCRdb calls TRBD1, which cannot be checked without DNA. This CDR3 has 15 amino acids. The germline V gene encodes CDR1 SGHDN and CDR2 FVKESK. The chain's CDR3 is CASSHSLSGTDTQYF.

The chain recombines TRBV6-6 with TRBJ2-7. The CDR3 is 13 residues long. In germline, CDR1 is MNHNY, CDR2 SVGAGI (reference sequence). The CDR3 spells CASSYSQAYEQYF.

The chain has TRBV10-3 and TRBJ2-2; TCRdb gives TRBD1 as the D gene, but with no DNA this cannot be confirmed. CDR1 ENHRY and CDR2 SYGVKD come from the germline V gene. The CDR3 covers 16 residues. CDR3 sequence reads: CAIPGGGARNTGELFF.

V gene TRBV7-6 combines with J gene TRBJ2-1. The germline gives CDR1 SGHVS, CDR2 FNYEAQ. This CDR3 is built from 13 residues. This chain's CDR3 is CASSLGNDNEQFF.

V is TRBV6-5 and J is TRBJ2-5; the D gene TCRdb calls, TRBD2, cannot be checked with no DNA. CDR3 size: 12 residues. Germline CDR1 and CDR2: MNHEY and SVGAGI. The CDR3 reads CASSASGETQYF.

The chain carries TRBV7-2 and TRBJ1-1; the D call from TCRdb, TRBD1, cannot be confirmed without DNA. Germline V gene lookup returns CDR1 SGHTA and CDR2 FQGNSA. This CDR3 is built from 14 residues. The CDR3: CASSLAVVFSGGFF.

The V call is TRBV12-3 or TRBV12-4, the J call TRBJ2-7. The CDR3 is 15 residues long. This CDR3 is CASSLEGVSSYEQYF.

The chain combines TRBV19 with TRBJ1-1; TCRdb picks TRBD1, but there is no DNA to check that call. CDR3 length equals 13 residues. Germline V gene data show CDR1 as LNHDA and CDR2 as SQIVND (reference sequence). CDR3 sequence reads: CASGTSPLTEAFF.

The chain carries TRBV20-1 and TRBJ2-7; there is no DNA to check the TCRdb D call of TRBD1. The CDR3 loop spans 13 amino acids. Germline loops: CDR1 DFQATT, CDR2 SNEGSKA (reference sequence). CDR3 amino acids: CSATGTASYEQYF.

This CDR3 reads CASGIRQGNTEAFF. V is TRBV6-2 or TRBV6-3 and J is TRBJ1-1; TCRdb designates TRBD1, a call that cannot be tested without DNA. The CDR3 covers 14 residues. Germline V gene sequence: CDR1 MNHEY, CDR2 SVGEGT.

The V gene is TRBV29-1, the J gene TRBJ2-2; no DNA is available, so the TRBD1 call from TCRdb remains unchecked. The CDR3 runs to 16 residues. Germline V CDR1 and CDR2: SQVTM, ANQGSEA. This CDR3 reads CSVVPNGRESTGELFF.

The rearrangement joins TRBV5-6 to TRBJ2-3; TCRdb reports TRBD1, a call that lacks DNA to check it against. In germline, CDR1 is SGHDT, CDR2 YYEEEE. This CDR3 has 15 residues. CDR3 protein: CASSGLGGDTDTQYF.

CDR3 loop: CASSSGQATYEQYF. This chain connects TRBV5-1 to TRBJ2-7; TCRdb's assignment of TRBD1 cannot be checked, as there is no DNA. Germline values: CDR1 SGHRS, CDR2 YFSETQ. The CDR3 has 14 amino acids. Combining the CDR3 with reference TRBV5-1 and TRBJ2-7 gives the whole variable domain KAGVTQTPRYLIKTRGQQVTLSCSPISGHRSVSWYQQTPGQGLQFLFEYFSETQRNKGNFPGRFSGRQFSNSRSEMNVSTLELGDSALYLCASSSGQATYEQYFGPGTRLTVT.

The V call is TRBV29-1, the J call TRBJ2-7. Germline V gene lookup returns CDR1 SQVTM and CDR2 ANQGSEA. This CDR3 is built from 14 residues. CDR3 amino acids: CSVDVAGLSYEQYF.

The chain joins TRBV14 to TRBJ2-1; TCRdb names TRBD1, which stays unverified in the absence of DNA. Germline CDR1 SGHDN, CDR2 FVKESK. The length of the CDR3 is 16 residues. The CDR3 reads CASSQVGDGTYNEQFF.

The chain recombines TRBV29-1 with TRBJ2-7; the D gene TCRdb calls, TRBD2, cannot be checked with no DNA. Germline V gene lookup returns CDR1 SQVTM and CDR2 ANQGSEA. The CDR3 is 15 amino acids. The CDR3 is CSVGGGLSDSYEQYF.

The chain couples TRBV6-5 to TRBJ2-2. This CDR3 contains 15 residues. Germline V gene data show CDR1 as MNHEY and CDR2 as SVGAGI. CDR3 in amino acids: CASAKGSARTGELFF.

This chain uses TRBV4-3 with TRBJ2-3. Germline loops: CDR1 LGHNA, CDR2 YSLEER. CDR3 length equals 12 residues. The CDR3 region is CASSQVPDTQYF.

V and J are TRBV6-4 and TRBJ2-1; absent DNA, TCRdb's TRBD1 call cannot be checked. Per germline, CDR1 MRHNA and CDR2 SNTAGT. The length of the CDR3 is 14 residues. CDR3 residues: CASSDSGGYNEQFF.

The genes are TRBV5-1 and TRBJ2-1; the TCRdb D gene call, TRBD2, has no DNA to confirm it. This CDR3 has 14 amino acids. Germline V gene sequence: CDR1 SGHRS, CDR2 YFSETQ. The CDR3: CASMPGLVDNEQFF.

This chain joins TRBV29-1 and TRBJ1-5. The CDR3 loop spans 13 amino acids. CDR1 and CDR2 from the germline V gene are SQVTM and ANQGSEA. CDR3 sequence: CSVGGGGNQPQHF.

The V and J genes are TRBV29-1 and TRBJ2-2. This CDR3 comprises 12 residues. Germline V gene lookup returns CDR1 SQVTM and CDR2 ANQGSEA. CDR3 in amino acids: CSVAWGSGELFF.

The chain has TRBV7-3 and TRBJ2-7; with no DNA, the TCRdb D assignment of TRBD2 cannot be verified. Germline lookup yields CDR1 SGHTA and CDR2 FQGTGA. This CDR3 comprises 14 residues. CDR3 amino acids: CASSSSGRAYEQYF. Looking up the rest from reference TRBV7-3 and TRBJ2-7 gives the full variable domain: GAGVSQTPSNKVTEKGKYVELRCDPISGHTALYWYRQSLGQGPEFLIYFQGTGAADDSGLPNDRFFAVRPEGSVSTLKIQRTERGDSAVYLCASSSSGRAYEQYFGPGTRLTVT.